The 31 T cell receptor beta chains reported below all come from one sample, sequenced in a study of T cells after somatic rescue of genetic block. The data were produced by immunoSEQ multiplex PCR, yet TCRdb's version contains in-frame clones alone and is incomplete. The data show 60,000 to 75,000 clones, with about 91% seen just once and around 3% held by the top ten. The sequencing sample was made of peripheral blood mononuclear cells (PBMCs). These receptors all come from a man aged 35 to 55.

This chain connects TRBV19 to TRBJ2-1; either TRBD1 or TRBD2 may fit D (5 bases each). Germline V gene sequence: CDR1 LNHDA, CDR2 SQIVND (reference sequence). Deletions cut 6 bases from V and 7 bases from J, with 22 bases between. CDR3 length equals 16 residues. CDR3 protein: CASSILTRGSRNEQFF. CDR3 bases: TGTGCCAGTAGCATTCTCACACGGGGCAGCCGTAATGAGCAGTTCTTC. Supplemented by reference TRBV19 and TRBJ2-1, the full variable domain reads DGGITQSPKYLFRKEGQNVTLSCEQNLNHDAMYWYRQDPGQGLRLIYYSQIVNDFQKGDIAEGYSVSREKKESFPLTVTSAQKNPTAFYLCASSILTRGSRNEQFFGPGTRLTVL.

The chain carries TRBV28 and TRBJ2-3; TRBD2 might be the D (7 bases). Germline V gene sequence: CDR1 MDHEN, CDR2 SYDVKM. Trimming pared 5 bases from V and 9 bases from J, leaving 21 bases between. The CDR3 consists of 15 residues. In nucleotides, the CDR3 is TGTGCCAGCAGTCCAGGAGGGGGAGGGTTCTACACGCAGTATTTT. Its protein is CASSPGGGGFYTQYF.

This rearrangement joins TRBV6-1 to TRBJ2-5; a weak D match, TRBD1 (5 bases). The DNA end lines up better with TRBJ2-7; the J call may be wrong. The CDR3 is made up of 13 amino acids. The germline V gene encodes CDR1 MNHNS and CDR2 SASEGT. DNA for the CDR3: TGTGCCAGCAGTGACCAGGGTTCCTACGAGCAGTACTTC. It translates to CASSDQGSYEQYF.

CDR3 amino acids: CASSSPVTSQTANTGELFF. In nucleotides, the CDR3 is TGTGCCAGCAGCTCCCCCGTGACTAGCCAAACCGCGAACACCGGGGAGCTGTTTTTT. The V and J genes are TRBV7-9 and TRBJ2-2, with TRBD2 matching 7 bases. This CDR3 is built from 19 residues. Unmatched junction bases numbered 14, after V lost 4 bases and J lost 0 bases. CDR1 and CDR2 from the germline V gene are SEHNR and FQNEAQ (reference sequence).

The rearrangement uses TRBV7-9 and TRBJ2-7; D gene unclear. CDR3 length equals 12 residues. Trimming pared 2 bases from V and 6 bases from J, leaving 8 bases between. Germline V CDR1 and CDR2: SEHNR, FQNEAQ (reference sequence). In DNA, the CDR3 is TGTGCCAGCAGCTTACCATTGGGCGAGCAGTACTTC. Amino acids: CASSLPLGEQYF. The variable domain in full, with the rest retrieved from reference TRBV7-9 and TRBJ2-7, is DTGVSQNPRHKITKRGQNVTFRCDPISEHNRLYWYRQTLGQGPEFLTYFQNEAQLEKSRLLSDRFSAERPKGSFSTLEIQRTEQGDSAMYLCASSLPLGEQYFGPGTRLTVT.

This chain connects TRBV6-5 to TRBJ1-5, with 8 bases lining up with TRBD1. J was trimmed by 4 bases and V by 6 bases; bases with no gene match: 8. The CDR3 covers 15 residues. Germline V gene lookup returns CDR1 MNHEY and CDR2 SVGAGI. The CDR3 DNA reads as TGTGCCAGCAGCCTTGACAGGGGTGGAAATCAGCCCCAGCATTTT. Translating it yields CASSLDRGGNQPQHF.

The gene calls are TRBV27 and TRBJ2-7, with TRBD2 as a possible D gene (6 bases). The CDR3 totals 16 residues. CDR1 and CDR2 from the germline V gene are MNHEY and SMNVEV (reference sequence). With 6 bases removed from V and 0 bases from J, the gap between germline ends came to 18 bases. The CDR3 sequence: CASSLIGTFSSYEQYF. CDR3 sequence (DNA): TGTGCCAGCAGCCTAATCGGGACTTTTAGCTCCTACGAGCAGTACTTC.

The chain uses TRBV9 and TRBJ1-1; D call uncertain. The germline V and J ends were trimmed by 2 bases and 4 bases, with 12 bases remaining between them. Looked up from germline, CDR1 is SGDLS and CDR2 is YYNGEE. CDR3 length: 14 residues. The chain's CDR3 is CASSVQDVFTEAFF. CDR3 in DNA: TGTGCCAGCAGCGTCCAGGATGTCTTCACTGAAGCTTTCTTT.

CDR3 coding DNA: TGTGCCAGCAGTCCCCGGACAGGGGGTGATACGCAGTATTTT. This encodes CASSPRTGGDTQYF. V usage is TRBV6-1 and J usage is TRBJ2-3; 10 bases are a match to TRBD1. CDR3 length equals 14 residues. Germline assignment: CDR1 MNHNS and CDR2 SASEGT. V lost 5 bases, J lost 6 bases, and 5 bases stayed unmatched.

J is TRBJ1-1 and V is TRBV18; perhaps TRBD1 as D (5 bases). The CDR3 runs 14 residues. Germline loops: CDR1 KGHSH, CDR2 LQKENI. V lost 0 bases to trimming and J lost 1 base, with 6 bases between them. The CDR3: CASSPPGRNTEAFF. CDR3 sequence (DNA): TGTGCCAGCTCACCACCGGGGCGGAACACTGAAGCTTTCTTT.

V gene TRBV10-3 combines with J gene TRBJ2-5; TRBD1 aligns across 7 bases. V was pared by 7 bases and J by 4 bases, with 6 bases of the junction left unmatched. The CDR3 contains 13 residues. CDR1 ENHRY and CDR2 SYGVKD come from the germline V gene. Here the CDR3 DNA reads TGTGCCATCACCGACAGGGTCGGAGAGACCCAGTACTTC. Its protein is CAITDRVGETQYF.

The V gene is TRBV9, the J gene TRBJ1-5; 7 bases are shared with TRBD1. CDR1 is SGDLS and CDR2 is YYNGEE in the germline V gene. The CDR3 spans 15 residues. V shed 4 bases and J 0 bases; nucleotides not matched to a gene: 4. The CDR3 sequence is CASSSRGYSNQPQHF. In nucleotides, the CDR3 is TGTGCCAGCAGCAGCAGGGGGTATAGCAATCAGCCCCAGCATTTT.

The chain carries TRBV10-3 and TRBJ1-3; TRBD1 aligns across 7 bases. The V gene end was trimmed by 6 bases and the J gene end by 2 bases; junction bases not matched to a gene: 4. Germline V gene sequence: CDR1 ENHRY, CDR2 SYGVKD. CDR3 size: 14 residues. The CDR3 nucleotides are TGTGCCATCAGGCCCACAGGGGCTGGAAACACCATATATTTT. It yields the protein CAIRPTGAGNTIYF.

The chain is built from TRBV6-1 and TRBJ2-2, with 8 bases that match TRBD1. The CDR3 totals 16 residues. V dropped 4 bases and J dropped 3; count of bases not matched to a gene: 7. Germline values: CDR1 MNHNS, CDR2 SASEGT. The CDR3 sequence: CASSGETGVDTGELFF. As DNA, the CDR3 is TGTGCCAGCAGTGGAGAGACAGGGGTCGACACCGGGGAGCTGTTTTTT.

The chain joins TRBV2 to TRBJ2-5; a possible D gene is TRBD2 (5 bases). V dropped 8 bases and J dropped 1 base, with 11 bases sitting between them. The germline V gene encodes CDR1 SNHLY and CDR2 FYNNEI. The CDR3 sequence is 13 residues long. The CDR3 here is CASEGGFQETQYF. The CDR3 nucleotides are TGTGCCAGCGAGGGCGGCTTCCAAGAGACCCAGTACTTC.

The J gene is TRBJ2-1, the V gene TRBV11-2; D may be TRBD2 (7 bases). The length of the CDR3 is 15 residues. Germline V gives CDR1 SGHAT, CDR2 FQNNGV. V gave up 5 bases and J gave up 0 bases, with 11 bases separating them. CDR3 DNA: TGTGCCAGCAGCCCAGGGGAGGGCTCCTACAATGAGCAGTTCTTC. Protein sequence: CASSPGEGSYNEQFF.

The chain employs TRBV7-7 and TRBJ2-5, with TRBD1 identical over 8 bases. The CDR3 contains 14 residues. J lost 4 bases, V lost 5 bases, and 6 bases had no gene match. The germline V gene encodes CDR1 SSHAT and CDR2 FNYEAQ (reference sequence). This CDR3 reads CASSPPGQGETQYF. The CDR3 DNA reads TGTGCCAGCAGCCCCCCCGGACAGGGAGAGACCCAGTACTTC.

The chain is built from TRBV28 and TRBJ1-2; 7 nucleotides match TRBD1. Germline V CDR1 and CDR2: MDHEN, SYDVKM. CDR3 length equals 15 residues. Unmatched junction bases numbered 12, after V lost 3 bases and J lost 8 bases. CDR3 protein: CASSLLEGQGGGYTF. In DNA form, the CDR3 reads TGTGCCAGCAGTTTGCTGGAGGGGCAAGGGGGCGGCTACACCTTC.

The rearrangement joins TRBV14 to TRBJ2-3; 8 nucleotides agree with TRBD1. The CDR3 sequence is 17 residues long. Per the germline V gene, CDR1 is SGHDN and CDR2 is FVKESK. The V gene end was trimmed by 4 bases and the J gene end by 1 base; junction bases not matched to a gene: 10. The CDR3 sequence: CASSRLTGVDGTDTQYF. The DNA of the CDR3 is TGTGCCAGCAGCCGTCTGACAGGGGTGGACGGCACAGATACGCAGTATTTT.

The J gene is TRBJ2-1, the V gene TRBV7-3; 9 bases agree with TRBD2. From germline, CDR1 is SGHTA and CDR2 FQGTGA. The V and J ends lost 5 bases and 6 bases, in that order; junction bases with no gene match: 11. The CDR3 is made up of 16 amino acids. CDR3 sequence (DNA): TGTGCCAGCAGCGCCTTTAGCGGGGGAACAGTCAATGAGCAGTTCTTC. As protein: CASSAFSGGTVNEQFF.

V usage is TRBV6-6 and J usage is TRBJ2-1; 7 nucleotides agree with TRBD1. V shed 9 bases and J 3 bases; nucleotides not matched to a gene: 2. CDR1 and CDR2 from the germline V gene are MNHNY and SVGAGI (reference sequence). This CDR3 has 12 residues. CDR3 region: CASRTGYNEQFF. The DNA for the CDR3 is TGTGCCAGTCGGACAGGCTACAATGAGCAGTTCTTC.

This clone was detected once. J is TRBJ2-4 and V is TRBV4-1; D is unclear. This CDR3 has 13 residues. Germline V gives CDR1 MGHRA, CDR2 YSYEKL. V gave up 1 base and J gave up 4 bases, with 5 bases separating them. The DNA of the CDR3 is TGCGCCAGCAGCCAAGGCCAGAAAAACATTCAGTACTTC. Amino acid sequence: CASSQGQKNIQYF.

This chain links TRBV5-1 with TRBJ2-1; 9 bases align to TRBD1. The germline CDR1 and CDR2 sequences are SGHRS and YFSETQ. The trim removed 2 bases at V and 8 bases at J, leaving 8 bases unmatched. The CDR3 is 15 amino acids. Here the CDR3 DNA reads TGCGCCAGCAGCTTCCGGGACAGGGTTATGGATGAGCAGTTCTTC. Translating it yields CASSFRDRVMDEQFF. The whole variable domain, filled in from reference TRBV5-1 and TRBJ2-1, reads KAGVTQTPRYLIKTRGQQVTLSCSPISGHRSVSWYQQTPGQGLQFLFEYFSETQRNKGNFPGRFSGRQFSNSRSEMNVSTLELGDSALYLCASSFRDRVMDEQFFGPGTRLTVL.

This chain joins TRBV27 and TRBJ1-5; TRBD1 matches 10 bases. CDR1 is MNHEY, CDR2 SMNVEV, per germline (reference sequence). Germline trimming cut 5 bases from V and 8 bases from J; bases unmatched to any gene: 6. The CDR3 covers 14 residues. CDR3 nucleotides: TGTGCCAGCAGTGACAGGGGGCCTAAGGAGCCCCAGCATTTT. This translates into CASSDRGPKEPQHF.

The DNA for the CDR3 is TGTGCCACCAGCCGGACAGGGTACACCGGGGAGCTGTTTTTT. This gives the protein CATSRTGYTGELFF. This chain links TRBV15 with TRBJ2-2; TRBD1 matches at 8 bases. The ends lost 5 bases at V and 3 bases at J; junction bases unmatched: 2. CDR3 length equals 14 residues. Germline V CDR1 and CDR2: LNHNV, YYDKDF (reference sequence).

The DNA of the CDR3 is TGTGCCAGCAGTACCCCGGGACTGTTCTATGGCTACACCTTC. Protein sequence: CASSTPGLFYGYTF. V is TRBV6-5 and J is TRBJ1-2; the D gene is possibly TRBD1 (5 bases). This CDR3 region has 14 residues. From germline, CDR1 is MNHEY and CDR2 SVGAGI. With 5 bases removed from V and 4 bases from J, the gap between germline ends came to 14 bases.

V is TRBV5-5 and J is TRBJ2-6; tentatively, D is TRBD1 (5 bases). This CDR3 has 17 amino acids. V was shortened by 4 bases and J by 0 bases, with 14 bases between the two germline ends. Germline assignment: CDR1 SGHKS and CDR2 YYEKEE (reference sequence). CDR3 region: CASSRGHSNSGANVLTF. The DNA for the CDR3 is TGTGCCAGCAGCAGAGGACACAGCAACTCTGGGGCCAACGTCCTGACTTTC.

This clone was observed once. The gene calls are TRBV6-4 and TRBJ2-3, with a possible D match to TRBD2 (5 bases). This CDR3 comprises 15 residues. V lost 7 bases to trimming and J lost 0 bases, with 14 bases between them. Germline V CDR1 and CDR2: MRHNA, SNTAGT. In DNA, the CDR3 is TGTGCCAGCAAAGGAGAGGGCTTAAGCACAGATACGCAGTATTTT. It encodes CASKGEGLSTDTQYF.

This clone has more than one count but fewer than ten. The chain has TRBV6-5 and TRBJ1-6; 7 bases fit TRBD1. This CDR3 is 16 amino acids long. The J segment lost 10 bases and the V segment lost 0 bases, leaving 9 bases of the junction unmatched. Germline V lookup: CDR1 MNHEY, CDR2 SVGAGI. The CDR3 region has the DNA TGTGCCAGCAGTTACTCAGGACAGGCGGCTGGGTCACCCCTCCACTTT. Translated, it gives CASSYSGQAAGSPLHF.

The chain carries TRBV6-1 and TRBJ1-2; maybe TRBD1 (6 bases). V dropped 5 bases and J dropped 4 bases, with 8 bases sitting between them. In germline, CDR1 is MNHNS, CDR2 SASEGT. The CDR3 is 12 amino acids. The CDR3 reads CASSRGGYGYTF. As DNA, the CDR3 is TGTGCCAGCAGTAGGGGGGGCTATGGCTACACCTTC.

This chain links TRBV15 with TRBJ2-7; D call uncertain. Germline CDR1 LNHNV, CDR2 YYDKDF (reference sequence). Trimming cost V 0 bases and J 1 base, with 25 bases left between them. The CDR3 consists of 20 residues. CDR3 sequence reads: CATSRDLPHDLRAVSYEQYF. In DNA, the CDR3 is TGTGCCACCAGCAGAGATTTACCACACGACCTCCGGGCCGTTTCCTACGAGCAGTACTTC.